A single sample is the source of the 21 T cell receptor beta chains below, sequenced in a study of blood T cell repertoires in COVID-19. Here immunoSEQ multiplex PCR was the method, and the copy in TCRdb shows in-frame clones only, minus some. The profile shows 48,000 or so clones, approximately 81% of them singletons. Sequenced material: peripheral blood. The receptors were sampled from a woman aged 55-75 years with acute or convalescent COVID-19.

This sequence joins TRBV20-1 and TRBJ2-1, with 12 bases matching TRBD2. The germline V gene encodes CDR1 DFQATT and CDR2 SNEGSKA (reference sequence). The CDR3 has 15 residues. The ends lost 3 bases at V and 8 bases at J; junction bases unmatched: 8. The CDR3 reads CSASNPSGGADEQFF. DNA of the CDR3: TGCAGTGCTAGTAACCCTAGCGGGGGGGCGGATGAGCAGTTCTTC.

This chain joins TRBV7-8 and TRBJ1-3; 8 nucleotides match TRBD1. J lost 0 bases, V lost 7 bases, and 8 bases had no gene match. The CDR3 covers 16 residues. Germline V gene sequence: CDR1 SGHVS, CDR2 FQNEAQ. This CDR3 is CASTQRGQASGNTIYF. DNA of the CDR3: TGTGCCAGCACCCAAAGGGGACAGGCCTCTGGAAACACCATATATTTT.

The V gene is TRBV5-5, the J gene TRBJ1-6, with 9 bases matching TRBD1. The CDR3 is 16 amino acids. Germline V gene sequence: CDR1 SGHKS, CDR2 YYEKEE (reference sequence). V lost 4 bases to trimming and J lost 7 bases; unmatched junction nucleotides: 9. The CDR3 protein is CASSLRQGVNNSPLHF. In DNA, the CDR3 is TGTGCCAGCAGCCTTCGACAGGGGGTAAACAATTCACCCCTCCACTTT.

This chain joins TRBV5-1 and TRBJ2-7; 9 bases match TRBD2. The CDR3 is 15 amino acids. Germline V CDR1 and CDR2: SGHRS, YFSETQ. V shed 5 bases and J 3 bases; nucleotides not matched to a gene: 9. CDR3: CASSTLAGGDYEQYF. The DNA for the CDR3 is TGCGCCAGCAGTACCCTTGCGGGAGGGGACTACGAGCAGTACTTC.

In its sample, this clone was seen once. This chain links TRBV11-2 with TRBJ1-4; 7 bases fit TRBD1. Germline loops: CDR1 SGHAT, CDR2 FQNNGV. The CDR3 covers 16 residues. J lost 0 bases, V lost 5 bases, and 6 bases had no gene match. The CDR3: CASSPGQAATNEKLFF. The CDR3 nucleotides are TGTGCCAGCAGCCCCGGACAGGCCGCAACTAATGAAAAACTGTTTTTT.

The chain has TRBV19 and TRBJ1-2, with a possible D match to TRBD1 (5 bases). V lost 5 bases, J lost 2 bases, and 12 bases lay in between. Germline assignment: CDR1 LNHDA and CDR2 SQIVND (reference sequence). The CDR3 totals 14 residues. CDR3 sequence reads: CASSVQVRNYGYTF. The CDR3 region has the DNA TGTGCCAGTAGTGTACAGGTCCGGAACTATGGCTACACCTTC.

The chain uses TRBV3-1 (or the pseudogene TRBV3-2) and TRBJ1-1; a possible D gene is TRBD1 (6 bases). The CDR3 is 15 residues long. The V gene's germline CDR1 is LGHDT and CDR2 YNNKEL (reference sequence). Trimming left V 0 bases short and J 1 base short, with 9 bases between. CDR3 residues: CASSQEAQGNTEAFF. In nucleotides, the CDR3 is TGTGCCAGCAGCCAAGAGGCACAGGGGAACACTGAAGCTTTCTTT.

CDR3 amino acids: CASSFRGAYGYTF. Here the CDR3 DNA reads TGTGCCAGCAGTTTTCGGGGGGCCTATGGCTACACCTTC. V and J are TRBV6-2 or TRBV6-3 and TRBJ1-2, with D possibly TRBD1 on 6 matching bases. Trimming stripped 4 bases from V and 4 bases from J, with 10 bases between. Germline V lookup: CDR1 MNHEY, CDR2 SVGEGT. The CDR3 is made up of 13 amino acids.

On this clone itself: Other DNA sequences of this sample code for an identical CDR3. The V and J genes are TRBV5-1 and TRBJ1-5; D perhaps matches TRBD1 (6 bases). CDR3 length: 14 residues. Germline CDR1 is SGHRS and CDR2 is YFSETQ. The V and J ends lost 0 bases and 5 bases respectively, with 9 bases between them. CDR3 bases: TGCGCCAGCAGCTTGGGGACAGCCGATCAGCCCCAGCATTTT. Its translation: CASSLGTADQPQHF.

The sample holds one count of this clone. The CDR3 reads CASSDLGEQYF. CDR3 nucleotides: TGCGCCAGCAGCGACCTCGGGGAGCAGTACTTC. V gene TRBV5-1 combines with J gene TRBJ2-7, with D uncertain. Germline values: CDR1 SGHRS, CDR2 YFSETQ. The CDR3 contains 11 residues. V gave up 4 bases and J gave up 7 bases, with 9 bases separating them.

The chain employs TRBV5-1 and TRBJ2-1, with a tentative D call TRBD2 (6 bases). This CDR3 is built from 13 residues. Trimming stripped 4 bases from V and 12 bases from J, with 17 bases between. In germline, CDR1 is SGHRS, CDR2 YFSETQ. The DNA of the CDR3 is TGCGCCAGCAGCCAGTCCGGGACTGTTGGGCAGTTCTTC. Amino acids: CASSQSGTVGQFF.

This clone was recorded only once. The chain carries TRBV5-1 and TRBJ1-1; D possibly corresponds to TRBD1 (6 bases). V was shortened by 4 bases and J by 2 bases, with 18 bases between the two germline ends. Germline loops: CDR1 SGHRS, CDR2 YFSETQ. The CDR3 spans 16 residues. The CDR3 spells CASSPRAAGENTEAFF. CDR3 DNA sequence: TGCGCCAGCAGCCCGAGGGCGGCAGGGGAAAACACTGAAGCTTTCTTT.

The CDR3 nucleotides are TGTGCCAGCAGTTCCCGGGGAGTCTCCTACAATGAGCAGTTCTTC. It is translated as CASSSRGVSYNEQFF. The chain has TRBV6-2 or TRBV6-3 and TRBJ2-1; possible D gene TRBD2, 5 bases. V was shortened by 4 bases and J by 0 bases, with 10 bases between the two germline ends. Germline CDR1 MNHEY, CDR2 SVGEGT. The CDR3 is 15 amino acids.

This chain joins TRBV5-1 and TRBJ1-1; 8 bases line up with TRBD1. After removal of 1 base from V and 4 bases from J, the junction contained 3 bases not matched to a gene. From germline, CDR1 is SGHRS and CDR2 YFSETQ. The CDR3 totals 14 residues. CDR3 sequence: CASSLNTGGTEAFF. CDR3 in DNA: TGCGCCAGCAGCTTGAATACAGGGGGCACTGAAGCTTTCTTT.

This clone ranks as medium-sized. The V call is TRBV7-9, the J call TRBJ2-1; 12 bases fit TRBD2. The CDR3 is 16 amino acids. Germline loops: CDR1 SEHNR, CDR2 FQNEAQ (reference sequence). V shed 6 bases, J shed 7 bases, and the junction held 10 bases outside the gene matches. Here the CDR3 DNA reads TGTGCCAGCAGTTTAACGACTAGCGGGAGTAGAAATGAGCAGTTCTTC. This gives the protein CASSLTTSGSRNEQFF.

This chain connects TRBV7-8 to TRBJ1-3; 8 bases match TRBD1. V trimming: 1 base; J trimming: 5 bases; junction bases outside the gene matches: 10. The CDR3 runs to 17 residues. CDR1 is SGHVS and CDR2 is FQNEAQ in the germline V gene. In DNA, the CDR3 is TGTGCCAGCAGCTTAGGGACAGGGCCGCGGAGGAGAAACACCATATATTTT. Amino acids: CASSLGTGPRRRNTIYF.

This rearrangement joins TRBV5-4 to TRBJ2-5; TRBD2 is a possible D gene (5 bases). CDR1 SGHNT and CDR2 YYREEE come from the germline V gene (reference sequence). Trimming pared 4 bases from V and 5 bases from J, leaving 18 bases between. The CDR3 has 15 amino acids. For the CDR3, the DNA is TGTGCCAGCAGCACCTTTTTGGCGGGCAGCGAGACCCAGTACTTC. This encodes CASSTFLAGSETQYF.

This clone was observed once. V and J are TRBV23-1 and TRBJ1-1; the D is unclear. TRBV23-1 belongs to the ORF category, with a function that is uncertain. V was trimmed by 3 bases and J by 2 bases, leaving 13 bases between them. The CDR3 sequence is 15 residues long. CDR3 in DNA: TGCGCCAGCAGTCAGCAGGAGGAGGGAAACACTGAAGCTTTCTTT. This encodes CASSQQEEGNTEAFF.

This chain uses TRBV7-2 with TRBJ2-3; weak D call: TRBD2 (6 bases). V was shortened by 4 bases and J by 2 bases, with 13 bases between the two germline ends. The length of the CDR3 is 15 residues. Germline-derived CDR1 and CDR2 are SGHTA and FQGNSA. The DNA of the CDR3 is TGTGCCAGCAGCTCCCTTGGGACTCTCACAGATACGCAGTATTTT. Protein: CASSSLGTLTDTQYF.

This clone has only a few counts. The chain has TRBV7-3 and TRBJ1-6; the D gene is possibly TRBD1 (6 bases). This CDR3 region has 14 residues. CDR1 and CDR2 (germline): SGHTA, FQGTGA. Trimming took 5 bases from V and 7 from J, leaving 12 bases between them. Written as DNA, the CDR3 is TGTGCCAGCAGCATGTCGGGACAAAATTCACCCCTCCACTTT. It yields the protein CASSMSGQNSPLHF.

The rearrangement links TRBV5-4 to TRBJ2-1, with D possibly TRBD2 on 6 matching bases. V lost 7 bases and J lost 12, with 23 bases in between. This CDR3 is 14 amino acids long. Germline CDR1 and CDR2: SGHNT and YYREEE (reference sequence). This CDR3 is CASGQAGGVSLQFF. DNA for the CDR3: TGTGCCAGCGGCCAGGCCGGGGGAGTGTCTTTGCAGTTCTTC.